This T cell receptor beta chain was identified in a study of cytomegalovirus exposure and HLA in healthy donors. Overall study results and limits: Roughly uniform depth of sequencing across donors was assumed in presence/absence analyses.

Donors were nominally healthy when sampled, though unrecorded immune exposures were likely. Per germline, CDR1 SQVTM and CDR2 ANQGSEA. The CDR3 has 11 amino acids. V was clipped by 5 bases and J by 3 bases, with 8 bases between them. This clone occurred a few times. No antigen is known for it. PCR primers comprised 60 Vbeta and 13 Jbeta primers. Some clones are missing from TCRdb's copy, which holds only in-frame ones; the method was immunoSEQ multiplex PCR. This sample has roughly 130,000 clones, with around 77% found just once. The genes are TRBV29-1 and TRBJ2-7, with D perhaps TRBD2 (5 bases). This clonotype originated in a man aged 30-40 years in good health and CMV-seronegative. The sample consisted of PBMCs. The CDR3 DNA is TGCAGCGTTACCGGGGACTACGAGCAGTACTTC. Its protein product is CSVTGDYEQYF.